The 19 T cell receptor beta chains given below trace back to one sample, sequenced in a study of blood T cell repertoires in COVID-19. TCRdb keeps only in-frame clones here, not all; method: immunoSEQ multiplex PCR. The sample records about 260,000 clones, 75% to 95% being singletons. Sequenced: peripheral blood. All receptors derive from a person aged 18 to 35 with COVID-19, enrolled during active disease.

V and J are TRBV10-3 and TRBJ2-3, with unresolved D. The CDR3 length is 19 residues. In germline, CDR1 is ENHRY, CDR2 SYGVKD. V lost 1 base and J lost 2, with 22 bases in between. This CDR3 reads CAISEFSDRFAAVTDTQYF. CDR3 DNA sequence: TGTGCCATCAGTGAGTTTTCTGATCGGTTTGCGGCCGTCACAGATACGCAGTATTTT.

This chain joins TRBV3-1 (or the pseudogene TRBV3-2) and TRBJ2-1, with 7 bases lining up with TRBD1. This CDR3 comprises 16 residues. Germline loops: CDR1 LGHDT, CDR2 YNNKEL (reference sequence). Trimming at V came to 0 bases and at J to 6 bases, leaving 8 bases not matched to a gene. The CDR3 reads CASSQDRRQGGNEQFF. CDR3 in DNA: TGTGCCAGCAGCCAAGATAGGAGACAGGGCGGCAATGAGCAGTTCTTC.

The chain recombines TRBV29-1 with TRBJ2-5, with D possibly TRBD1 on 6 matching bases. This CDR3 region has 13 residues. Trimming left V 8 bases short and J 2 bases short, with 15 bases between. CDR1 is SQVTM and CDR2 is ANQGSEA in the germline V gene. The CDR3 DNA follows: TGCAGCACTTTAGGACAGAGGCAAGAGACCCAGTACTTC. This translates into CSTLGQRQETQYF. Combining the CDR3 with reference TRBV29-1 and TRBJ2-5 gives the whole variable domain SAVISQKPSRDICQRGTSLTIQCQVDSQVTMMFWYRQQPGQSLTLIATANQGSEATYESGFVIDKFPISRPNLTFSTLTVSNMSPEDSSIYLCSTLGQRQETQYFGPGTRLLVL.

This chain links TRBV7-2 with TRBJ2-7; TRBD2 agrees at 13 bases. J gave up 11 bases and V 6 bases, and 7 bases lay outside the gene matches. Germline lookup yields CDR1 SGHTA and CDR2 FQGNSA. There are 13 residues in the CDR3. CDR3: CASSLGTSGEKYF. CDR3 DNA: TGTGCCAGCAGTCTTGGGACTAGCGGGGAAAAGTACTTC.

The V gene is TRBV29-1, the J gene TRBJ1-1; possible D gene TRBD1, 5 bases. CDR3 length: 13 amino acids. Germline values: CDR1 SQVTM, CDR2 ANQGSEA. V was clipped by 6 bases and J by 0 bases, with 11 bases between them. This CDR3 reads CSVATVLNTEAFF. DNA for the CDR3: TGCAGCGTCGCGACAGTGCTGAACACTGAAGCTTTCTTT.

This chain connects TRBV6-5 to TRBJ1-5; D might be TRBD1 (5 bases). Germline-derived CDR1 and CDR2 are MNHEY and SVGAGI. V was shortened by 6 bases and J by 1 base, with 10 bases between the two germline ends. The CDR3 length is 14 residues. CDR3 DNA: TGTGCCAGCAGGCCGACAGCAAGCAATCAGCCCCAGCATTTT. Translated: CASRPTASNQPQHF.

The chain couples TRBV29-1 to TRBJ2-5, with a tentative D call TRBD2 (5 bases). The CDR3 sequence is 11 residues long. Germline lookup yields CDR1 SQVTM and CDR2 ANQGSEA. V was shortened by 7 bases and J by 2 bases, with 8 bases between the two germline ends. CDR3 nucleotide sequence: TGCAGCGGCAGCGGTCAAGAGACCCAGTACTTC. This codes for CSGSGQETQYF.

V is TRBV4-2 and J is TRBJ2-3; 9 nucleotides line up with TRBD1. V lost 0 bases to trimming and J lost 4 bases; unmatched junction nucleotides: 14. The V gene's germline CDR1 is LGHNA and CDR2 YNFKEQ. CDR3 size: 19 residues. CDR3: CASSQDRVKGQGQSDTQYF. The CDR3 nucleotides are TGTGCCAGCAGCCAAGATCGGGTAAAGGGACAGGGACAATCAGATACGCAGTATTTT.

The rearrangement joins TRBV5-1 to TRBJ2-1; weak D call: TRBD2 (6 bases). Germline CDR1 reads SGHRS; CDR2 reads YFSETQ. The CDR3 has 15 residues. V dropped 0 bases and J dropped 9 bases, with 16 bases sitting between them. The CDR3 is CASSLAGGTQGEQFF. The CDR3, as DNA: TGCGCCAGCAGCTTGGCCGGCGGGACGCAGGGTGAGCAGTTCTTC.

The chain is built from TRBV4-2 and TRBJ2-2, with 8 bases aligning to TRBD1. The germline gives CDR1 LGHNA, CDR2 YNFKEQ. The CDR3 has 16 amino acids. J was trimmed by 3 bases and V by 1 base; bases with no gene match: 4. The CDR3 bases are TGTGCCAGCAGCCAAGGACAGGGGTGGGACACCGGGGAGCTGTTTTTT. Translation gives CASSQGQGWDTGELFF.

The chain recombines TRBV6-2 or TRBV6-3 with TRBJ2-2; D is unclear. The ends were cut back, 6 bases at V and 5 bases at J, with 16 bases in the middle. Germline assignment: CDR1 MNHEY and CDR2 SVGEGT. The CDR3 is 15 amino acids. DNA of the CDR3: TGTGCCAGCAGCCCGACCCCCTCGACTACCGGGGAGCTGTTTTTT. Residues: CASSPTPSTTGELFF.

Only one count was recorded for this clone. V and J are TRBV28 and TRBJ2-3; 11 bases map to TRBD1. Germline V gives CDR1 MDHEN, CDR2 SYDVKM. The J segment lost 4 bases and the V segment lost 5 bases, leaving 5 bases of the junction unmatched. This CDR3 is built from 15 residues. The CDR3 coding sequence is TGTGCCAGCAGTGATCCGGGACAGGGGGCAGATACGCAGTATTTT. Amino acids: CASSDPGQGADTQYF. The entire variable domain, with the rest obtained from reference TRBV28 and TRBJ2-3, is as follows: DVKVTQSSRYLVKRTGEKVFLECVQDMDHENMFWYRQDPGLGLRLIYFSYDVKMKEKGDIPEGYSVSREKKERFSLILESASTNQTSMYLCASSDPGQGADTQYFGPGTRLTVL.

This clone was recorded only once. The CDR3 DNA follows: TGTGCCAGCAGTTTAAGGGGGGGACGACCACCGAGGGCTTTCTTT. It translates to CASSLRGGRPPRAFF. This chain connects TRBV27 to TRBJ1-1; tentative D call: TRBD1 (6 bases). CDR1 and CDR2 from the germline V gene are MNHEY and SMNVEV (reference sequence). V gave up 2 bases and J gave up 11 bases, with 21 bases separating them. CDR3 size: 15 residues.

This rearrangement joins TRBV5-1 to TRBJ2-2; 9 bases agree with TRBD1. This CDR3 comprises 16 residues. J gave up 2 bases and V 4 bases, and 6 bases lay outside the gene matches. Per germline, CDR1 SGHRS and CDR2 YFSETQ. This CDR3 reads CASSSLGQGNTGELFF. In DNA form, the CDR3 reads TGCGCCAGCAGCAGCCTGGGACAGGGTAACACCGGGGAGCTGTTTTTT.

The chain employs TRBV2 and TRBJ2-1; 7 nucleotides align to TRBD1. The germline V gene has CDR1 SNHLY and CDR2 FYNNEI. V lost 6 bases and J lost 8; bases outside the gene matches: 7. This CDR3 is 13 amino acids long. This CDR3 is CASRKDRLDEQFF. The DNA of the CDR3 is TGTGCCAGCAGAAAGGACAGGCTGGATGAGCAGTTCTTC.

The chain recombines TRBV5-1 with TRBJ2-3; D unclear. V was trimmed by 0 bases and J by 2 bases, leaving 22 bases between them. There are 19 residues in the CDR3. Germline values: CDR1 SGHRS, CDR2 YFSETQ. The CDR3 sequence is CASSLVSRQVATNTDTQYF. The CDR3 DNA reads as TGCGCCAGCAGCTTGGTGAGCCGTCAAGTTGCCACTAACACAGATACGCAGTATTTT.

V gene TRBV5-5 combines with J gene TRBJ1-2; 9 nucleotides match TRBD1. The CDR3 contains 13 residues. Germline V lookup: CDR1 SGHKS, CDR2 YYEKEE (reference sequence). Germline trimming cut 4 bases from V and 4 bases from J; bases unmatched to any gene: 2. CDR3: CASSAGQGYGYTF. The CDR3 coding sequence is TGTGCCAGCAGCGCGGGACAGGGCTATGGCTACACCTTC.

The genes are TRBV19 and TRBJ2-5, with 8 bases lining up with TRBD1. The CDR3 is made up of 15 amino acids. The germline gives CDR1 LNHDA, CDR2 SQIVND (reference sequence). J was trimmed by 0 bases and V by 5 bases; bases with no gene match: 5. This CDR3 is CASSETGAYQETQYF. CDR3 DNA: TGTGCCAGTAGTGAGACAGGGGCCTACCAAGAGACCCAGTACTTC.

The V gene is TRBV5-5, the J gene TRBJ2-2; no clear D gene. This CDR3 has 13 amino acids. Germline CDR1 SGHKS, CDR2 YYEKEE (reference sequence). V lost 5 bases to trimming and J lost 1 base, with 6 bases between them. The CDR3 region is CASSLGNTGELFF. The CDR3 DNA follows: TGTGCCAGCAGTCTCGGGAACACCGGGGAGCTGTTTTTT.